A selection of T cell receptor beta chains follows, all from one sample in a study of blood T cell repertoires in COVID-19. Data came from immunoSEQ multiplex PCR; TCRdb stores just in-frame clones and leaves some out. The sample includes more than 70,000 clones, 88% of them seen just once. Material for sequencing was peripheral blood. These TCRs come from a man aged 50-60 years with active COVID-19. The CDR3 runs from the conserved cysteine through the conserved F or W. A D gene is named only where the DNA matches it firmly. Expanded clones are given a class, and other clones once, few, many or no size at all.

D: NA
size: NA
V: TRBV2
length: 14
J: TRBJ2-1
CDR3: CASSSRDFDNEQFF
DNA: TGTGCCAGCAGTTCGCGGGATTTTGACAATGAGCAGTTCTTC

D: NA
size: NA
V: TRBV7-8
length: 13
J: TRBJ2-7
CDR3: CASSLVRAYEQYF
DNA: TGTGCCAGCAGCTTAGTCCGGGCCTACGAGCAGTACTTC

D: NA
size: NA
V: TRBV7-2
length: 13
J: TRBJ1-4
CDR3: CASTGGGTEKLFF
DNA: TGTGCCAGCACCGGGGGGGGGACTGAAAAACTGTTTTTT

D: TRBD1
size: once
V: TRBV28
length: 16
J: TRBJ2-1
CDR3: CASSLRLGQGRSEQFF
DNA: TGTGCCAGCAGTTTACGGCTAGGACAGGGGCGAAGTGAGCAGTTCTTC

D: TRBD1
size: NA
V: TRBV18
length: 15
J: TRBJ2-5
CDR3: CASSQDRGGRETQYF
DNA: TGTGCCAGCTCACAGGACAGGGGCGGAAGAGAGACCCAGTACTTC

D: TRBD2
size: NA
V: TRBV7-3
length: 15
J: TRBJ2-1
CDR3: CASSPTSGSSNEQFF
DNA: TGTGCCAGCAGCCCCACTAGCGGGAGTTCTAATGAGCAGTTCTTC

D: TRBD1
size: NA
V: TRBV28
length: 17
J: TRBJ2-7
CDR3: CASSLYPGTGAGYEQYF
DNA: TGTGCCAGCAGTTTATACCCCGGGACAGGGGCTGGCTACGAGCAGTACTTC

D: TRBD2
size: NA
V: TRBV2
length: 16
J: TRBJ2-5
CDR3: CASVPGLAGGGKTQYF
DNA: TGTGCCAGTGTACCGGGACTAGCGGGAGGTGGTAAGACCCAGTACTTC

D: NA
size: NA
V: TRBV6-2/TRBV6-3
length: 16
J: TRBJ2-3
CDR3: CASSSPQGRVLDTQYF
DNA: TGTGCCAGCAGCTCCCCTCAGGGGCGGGTCTTGGATACGCAGTATTTT

D: NA
size: NA
V: TRBV6-5
length: 13
J: TRBJ2-2
CDR3: CASSTGSTGELFF
DNA: TGTGCCAGCAGTACAGGGAGCACCGGGGAGCTGTTTTTT

D: NA
size: NA
V: TRBV16
length: 17
J: TRBJ2-1
CDR3: CASGTGSEGSSYNEQFF
DNA: TGTGCCAGCGGCACAGGGAGCGAGGGGAGCTCCTACAATGAGCAGTTCTTC

D: TRBD1
size: NA
V: TRBV28
length: 19
J: TRBJ2-4
CDR3: CASSETGTGGGGAKNIQYF
DNA: TGTGCCAGCAGCGAAACCGGGACAGGGGGCGGGGGAGCCAAAAACATTCAGTACTTC

D: NA
size: NA
V: TRBV28
length: 16
J: TRBJ1-4
CDR3: CASSLWGAGVDEKLFF
DNA: TGTGCCAGCAGTTTATGGGGGGCAGGGGTGGATGAAAAACTGTTTTTT

D: NA
size: NA
V: TRBV2
length: 14
J: TRBJ2-7
CDR3: CASGDRDFSYEQYF
DNA: TGTGCCAGCGGAGACCGGGACTTCTCCTACGAGCAGTACTTC

D: TRBD2
size: NA
V: TRBV27
length: 17
J: TRBJ2-3
CDR3: CASSPSRTGGVSDTQYF
DNA: TGTGCCAGCAGTCCCTCCCGGACGGGAGGGGTGTCAGATACGCAGTATTTT

D: NA
size: NA
V: TRBV7-3
length: 18
J: TRBJ1-6
CDR3: CASSLTGAGGAYNSPLHF
DNA: TGTGCCAGCAGCTTAACCGGCGCCGGAGGGGCGTATAATTCACCCCTCCACTTT

D: TRBD1
size: NA
V: TRBV7-2
length: 14
J: TRBJ1-2
CDR3: CASNPGQGIYGYTF
DNA: TGTGCCAGCAACCCGGGACAGGGGATTTATGGCTACACCTTC

D: NA
size: NA
V: TRBV28
length: 16
J: TRBJ2-5
CDR3: CASRRGTGPYQETQYF
DNA: TGTGCCAGCAGGCGGGGGACAGGACCATACCAAGAGACCCAGTACTTC

D: TRBD1
size: NA
V: TRBV7-2
length: 15
J: TRBJ2-3
CDR3: CASRSRTGGADTQYF
DNA: TGTGCCAGCAGAAGTAGGACAGGGGGTGCAGATACGCAGTATTTT

D: NA
size: NA
V: TRBV5-1
length: 15
J: TRBJ2-7
CDR3: CASSLAQGNFYEQYF
DNA: TGCGCCAGCAGCTTGGCTCAGGGGAACTTCTACGAGCAGTACTTC